The following is a T cell receptor beta chain sequence with its context. Its antigen is currently not known. No base quality values were provided; no much bigger clone lies one nucleotide off. This record belongs to a study of blood T cell repertoires in COVID-19 (dated by TCRdb to 2018 to 2020). The study in broad terms: Samples covering the acute and convalescent phases of COVID-19 were provided by collaborators in the United States, Italy and Spain. The material from the prospective study consisted of cDNA or gDNA derived from T cells, B-cell-depleted T cells, or PBMCs. Deeply sampled blood TCRbeta repertoires from subjects exposed to, actively infected with, or recovered from COVID-19 were included in the dataset. The repertoires were released in a freely available public database intended as a resource for research on the immune response to SARS-CoV-2. Samples were obtained from the ongoing ImmuneRACE study (first 160 participants) and from 1,254 subjects provided by 6 global collaborators. Sample metadata almost always included a de-identified subject ID, COVID-19 status, age in years and sex. Where available, HLA class I and class II types were taken from metadata supplied by the sample provider and were not determined by assay-based typing.

Measured from the cysteine to the phenylalanine, the CDR3 is 15 residues long. The read is trimmed to its CDR3 DNA, 45 bases read in frame from base 1. From V the trimming removes 6 bases and from J it removes 6 bases, while the gene matches leave 6 bases of the junction unaccounted for. The CDR1 and CDR2 encoded by the germline V gene are SNHLY and FYNNEI. TCRbeta CDR3 regions were amplified from genomic DNA by means of the immunoSEQ Assay, a bias-controlled multiplex PCR. The authors' analysis ran thus. The number of nucleated cells in each sample was estimated from the amplification of reference gene primers within the assay. To quantify the absolute abundance of each unique TCRbeta CDR3 rearrangement, sequence reads were collapsed and filtered. For each sample, productive Simpson clonality was calculated by taking the square root of Simpson's diversity index across productive rearrangements. TCRdb limited this immuneACCESS table to in-frame rearrangements with V and J called. A share of clones is missing; checked studies link under half to unresolved V genes, and the rest is unexplained. V, J and clone size derive from that table, while D and trimming were established from the DNA sequence. The sample contains approximately 110,000 clones, around 74% of them found a single time. The top ten clonotypes cover 6% of the sample.

Points the paper makes about the study in general: How much clinical and demographic metadata was included differed by source and by participant, and the metadata was provided uncurated.

One collaborating source in Seattle enrolled patients while the patients were actively infected and followed the patients over time throughout the course of disease. Whole blood was collected in K2EDTA tubes by collaborating institutions according to the institutions' own protocols. For TCRbeta analysis, collaborator samples were shipped as frozen whole blood, as isolated PBMCs, or as DNA extracted from either sample type. The clonotype was recovered from a man older than 75 with COVID-19, enrolled during active disease. Sequencing was performed on peripheral blood. The V gene is TRBV2 and the J gene is TRBJ2-1; 12 central bases correspond to TRBD2. The CDR3 protein: CASSPTGLAGNEQFF. The DNA is TGTGCCAGCAGCCCGACGGGACTAGCGGGCAATGAGCAGTTCTTC.